Listed below are T cell receptor beta chains from one sample, sequenced in a study of blood T cell repertoires in COVID-19. TCRdb's copy holds only in-frame clones and misses some; the assay was immunoSEQ multiplex PCR. The sample has more than 350,000 clones, approximately 89% seen once. Material: peripheral blood. Receptors originate from a woman aged 30 to 39 with COVID-19, enrolled during active disease. Each CDR3 is given with its conserved first and last residue. D genes are given only for firm matches. Size is omitted from some rows. Given values are once, few, many or a class for expanded clones.

J | D | size | V | DNA | CDR3
TRBJ2-5 | TRBD1 | - | TRBV19 | TGTGCCAGTAGTTCCCCCAGGGGGCCGCCGTACCAAGAGACCCAGTACTTC | CASSSPRGPPYQETQYF
TRBJ2-5 | - | - | TRBV30 | TGTGCCTGGAGTATCGGTAACCAAGAGACCCAGTACTTC | CAWSIGNQETQYF
TRBJ2-3 | TRBD2 | - | TRBV2 | TGTGCCAGCAGAACACTAGCGGGAGTCACAGATACGCAGTATTTT | CASRTLAGVTDTQYF
TRBJ2-3 | - | once | TRBV4-1 | TGCGCCAGCAGCCGACAAGGGGTCGCAGATACGCAGTATTTT | CASSRQGVADTQYF
TRBJ2-7 | TRBD1 | - | TRBV29-1 | TGCAGCGTGGGACCCGCAGGGGGCGTGTACGAGCAGTACTTC | CSVGPAGGVYEQYF
TRBJ1-6 | - | - | TRBV4-1 | TGCGCCAGCAGCCTCCAGGGGTGGGCCCAGAGCTCCTATAATTCACCCCTCCACTTT | CASSLQGWAQSSYNSPLHF
TRBJ1-5 | TRBD1 | - | TRBV4-1 | TGCGCCAGCTCCGGGACAGGGTTGAGAAATCAGCCCCAGCATTTT | CASSGTGLRNQPQHF
TRBJ2-4 | - | once | TRBV29-1 | TGCAGCGTTGGGGACCTGAGGTTAAGCGGGTTCGCCAAAAACATTCAGTACTTC | CSVGDLRLSGFAKNIQYF
TRBJ1-1 | TRBD1 | - | TRBV28 | TGTGCCAGCAGTCCCGGGGACAGGGAGGGCACTGAAGCTTTCTTT | CASSPGDREGTEAFF
TRBJ2-1 | - | - | TRBV21-1 | TGTGCCAGCAGCAAAGGACTAGCGGGACGCTCCTACAATGAGCAGTTCTTC | CASSKGLAGRSYNEQFF
TRBJ2-7 | TRBD2 | - | TRBV5-1 | TGCGCCAGCAGCTATAAGCGGGAGGGCCGCTACGAGCAGTACTTC | CASSYKREGRYEQYF
TRBJ1-1 | - | - | TRBV5-1 | TGCGCCAGCAGCTTGGGCGCTATGAACACTGAAGCTTTCTTT | CASSLGAMNTEAFF
TRBJ2-1 | TRBD1 | - | TRBV7-2 | TGTGCCAGCAGCTCAGTTACAGGGGGCCTCAATGAGCAGTTCTTC | CASSSVTGGLNEQFF
TRBJ2-5 | TRBD2 | - | TRBV6-5 | TGTGCCAGCAGTTACTTGGGACTAGCGGGGGGGACCCAGTACTTC | CASSYLGLAGGTQYF
TRBJ2-7 | TRBD1 | - | TRBV4-3 | TGCGCCAGCAGCCAAGTCTTCCCCGGACAGGGTTACGAGCAGTACTTC | CASSQVFPGQGYEQYF
TRBJ2-7 | TRBD2 | once | TRBV6-5 | TGTGCCAGCAGCCGAGGGACTAGCGGGAACGAGCAGTACTTC | CASSRGTSGNEQYF
TRBJ2-3 | - | - | TRBV7-9 | TGTGCCAGGAGCCCCCTACCTAAGGATACGCAGTATTTT | CARSPLPKDTQYF
TRBJ2-1 | - | - | TRBV19 | TGTGCCAGTAGTATAGGGCCAGGGGGGTACAATGAGCAGTTCTTC | CASSIGPGGYNEQFF
TRBJ2-2 | - | - | TRBV19 | TGTGCCAGTAGTATCGGCCCCGGGGTGTTTTTT | CASSIGPGVFF
TRBJ1-5 | TRBD1 | - | TRBV11-2 | TGTGCCAGCAGCAGGGGACAGCAGAGCAATCAGCCCCAGCATTTT | CASSRGQQSNQPQHF
TRBJ2-7 | - | - | TRBV4-1 | TGCGCCAGCAGCCAGTCTTCAGGCTACGAGCAGTACTTC | CASSQSSGYEQYF
TRBJ2-7 | TRBD2 | - | TRBV5-5 | TGTGCCAGCAGCTTGTTACTAGCGGGAGGCTTCTCCTACGAGCAGTACTTC | CASSLLLAGGFSYEQYF
TRBJ2-5 | TRBD1 | - | TRBV5-1 | TGCGCCAGCAGCAAGGGTCCGACAGGGGGCCAAGAGACCCAGTACTTC | CASSKGPTGGQETQYF
TRBJ1-5 | TRBD1 | - | TRBV2 | TGTGCCAGCAGCACCGGACAGGGGGCTTGGAATCAGCCCCAGCATTTT | CASSTGQGAWNQPQHF
TRBJ1-4 | TRBD1 | once | TRBV2 | TGTGCCAGCAAGGTCAACAGGGGGCAAAAACTGTTTTTT | CASKVNRGQKLFF
TRBJ2-6 | - | few | TRBV6-5 | TGTGCCAGCAGTTACGGGGAGATCTCTGGGGCCAACGTCCTGACTTTC | CASSYGEISGANVLTF
TRBJ1-3 | TRBD1 | - | TRBV24-1 | TGTGCCACCAGGCAGGGGGCGGATAGTGGAAACACCATATATTTT | CATRQGADSGNTIYF
TRBJ1-2 | - | once | TRBV3-1/TRBV3-2 | TGTGCCAGCAGCCAAGGAGGCAGGGCAGGCTACACCTTC | CASSQGGRAGYTF
TRBJ2-3 | TRBD2 | few | TRBV4-3 | TGCGCCAGCAGCCAAGAGGGGCTAGCGGGCGATACGCAGTATTTT | CASSQEGLAGDTQYF
TRBJ1-5 | - | - | TRBV28 | TGTGCCAGCAGTTTATCGGGGAACTATCAGCCCCAGCATTTT | CASSLSGNYQPQHF
TRBJ2-7 | TRBD2 | - | TRBV5-1 | TGCGCCAGCAGATTCGGACTAGCGGGAGTCTACGAGCAGTACTTC | CASRFGLAGVYEQYF
TRBJ1-1 | - | - | TRBV7-8 | TGTGCCAGCAGCCCTGGGGTGCGGGGGGAGGGAACTGAAGCTTTCTTT | CASSPGVRGEGTEAFF
TRBJ2-3 | - | - | TRBV5-1 | TGCGCCAGCAGCTTTGACAGTGCCGATACGCAGTATTTT | CASSFDSADTQYF
TRBJ2-2 | - | - | TRBV5-8 | TGTGCCAGCAGCCGGACATCCGCGAACACCGGGGAGCTGTTTTTT | CASSRTSANTGELFF
TRBJ1-2 | - | - | TRBV10-3 | TGTGCCTCTGGGGAGAGTAACTATGGCTACACCTTC | CASGESNYGYTF
TRBJ2-7 | TRBD2 | - | TRBV7-9 | TGTGCCAGCAGCTTAGTTGCGGGAGTGGGCGAGCAGTACTTC | CASSLVAGVGEQYF
TRBJ2-3 | - | - | TRBV6-5 | TGTGCCAGCAGTTACTCGGGAGACAACACAGATACGCAGTATTTT | CASSYSGDNTDTQYF
TRBJ1-1 | - | - | TRBV27 | TGTGCCAGCAGTTTTTTTCTTAACACTGAAGCTTTCTTT | CASSFFLNTEAFF
TRBJ2-7 | TRBD2 | - | TRBV7-6 | TGTGCCAGCAGCTTATCTAGCGGGCCTTCCTACGAGCAGTACTTC | CASSLSSGPSYEQYF
TRBJ2-1 | - | - | TRBV3-1/TRBV3-2 | TGTGCCAGCAGCCCTAAGAGGAGCCGAAACTCCTACAATGAGCAGTTCTTC | CASSPKRSRNSYNEQFF
TRBJ2-1 | TRBD1 | - | TRBV7-2 | TGTGCCAGCAGCCCGAGCAGGGGGCTTTACAATGAGCAGTTCTTC | CASSPSRGLYNEQFF
TRBJ1-4 | TRBD1 | - | TRBV7-6 | TGTGCCAGCAGCTTAGTTCTGGTGACAGGGGGTTTCGGTGAAAAACTGTTTTTT | CASSLVLVTGGFGEKLFF
TRBJ2-7 | TRBD1 | - | TRBV30 | TGTGCCTGGAGTGTACGGTTGGGGACAGGGGCGATTGAGCAGTACTTC | CAWSVRLGTGAIEQYF
TRBJ2-3 | TRBD2 | - | TRBV19 | TGTGCCAGTAGCCTAATTAGCGGGGGCGAGGATACGCAGTATTTT | CASSLISGGEDTQYF
TRBJ2-7 | TRBD1 | few | TRBV12-5 | TGTGCTAGTGGTTCAACCCCCGGGACAGGGGGCAATTACGAGCAGTACTTC | CASGSTPGTGGNYEQYF
TRBJ2-2 | - | - | TRBV27 | TGTGCCAGCAGTTTTTTTTTATCAGGAGGGGCCACCGGGGAGCTGTTTTTT | CASSFFLSGGATGELFF
TRBJ2-7 | - | - | TRBV5-8 | TGTGCCAGCAGCTTGAGTGGCAGGGGGGCGTACGAGCAGTACTTC | CASSLSGRGAYEQYF
TRBJ2-7 | - | - | TRBV27 | TGTGCCAGCAGTTTGCGGACTCCGCCCGGCACCTACGAGCAGTACTTC | CASSLRTPPGTYEQYF
TRBJ1-2 | - | - | TRBV20-1 | TGCAGTGCTAGAGGCAGGGTCGACACCTTC | CSARGRVDTF
TRBJ2-2 | TRBD2 | - | TRBV24-1 | TGTGCCACCAGCAGACTAGCGGGAGCGTCGAACACCGGGGAGCTGTTTTTT | CATSRLAGASNTGELFF
TRBJ2-3 | TRBD2 | once | TRBV23-1 | TGCGCCAGCAGTCAAATCGGGACTAGCGGGATAACAGATACGCAGTATTTT | CASSQIGTSGITDTQYF
TRBJ2-7 | TRBD1 | - | TRBV13 | TGTGCCAGCAGCTTAGCGGACAGGGGAGGTCTCGAGCAGTACTTC | CASSLADRGGLEQYF
TRBJ2-1 | TRBD2 | - | TRBV7-9 | TGTGCCAGCAGCTCCGGACTAGCGGGAGTCCATGAGCAGTTCTTC | CASSSGLAGVHEQFF
TRBJ2-7 | - | - | TRBV18 | TGTGCCAGCTCACCGGCACAGAACTACGAGCAGTACTTC | CASSPAQNYEQYF
TRBJ2-2 | TRBD1 | - | TRBV13 | TGTGCCAGCAGCTCCACGACAGGGCTGGGCTCCGGGGAGCTGTTTTTT | CASSSTTGLGSGELFF
TRBJ2-7 | TRBD1 | - | TRBV18 | TGTGCCAGCTCAGAAAACAGGGGGCCCTACGAGCAGTACTTC | CASSENRGPYEQYF
TRBJ2-2 | TRBD1 | few | TRBV4-1 | TGCGCCAGCAGCCACCCAAAGATTGGACAGGGGATGAACACCGGGGAGCTGTTTTTT | CASSHPKIGQGMNTGELFF